This TCR beta chain was profiled in a study of blood T cell repertoires in COVID-19. TCRdb's copy holds only in-frame clones and misses some; the assay was immunoSEQ multiplex PCR. The profile shows 100,000 or so clones, roughly 77% of them singletons. V was shortened by 5 bases and J by 4 bases, with 7 bases between the two germline ends. Looked up from germline, CDR1 is SGHVS and CDR2 is FQNEAQ. This CDR3 is 12 amino acids long. V usage is TRBV7-8 and J usage is TRBJ2-3; D is unresolved. The origin of this receptor is a human donor in a cohort sampled during active COVID-19. Source material: peripheral blood. The CDR3 here is CASSHFADTQYF. The CDR3 DNA reads TGTGCCAGCAGCCATTTCGCAGATACGCAGTATTTT.